The rows below give T cell receptor beta chains drawn from one sample of a study of regulatory T cells in long-lasting Graves disease. TCRdb fed the multiplex PCR reads into MiXCR, producing one record per CDR3 protein. Of a few hundred thousand distinct CDR3 sequences detected, 15% to 20% appear once; the ten largest clones hold about 25%. Another study also made use of these data, one on T cells in Graves' hyperthyroidism and ophthalmopathy.

Sequenced here: peripheral blood mononuclear cells (PBMCs), sampled at new diagnosis, from a patient treated with antithyroid drugs. These receptors were obtained from a woman in her late teens or twenties with Graves disease. CDR3s include the opening cysteine and the closing phenylalanine or tryptophan. A D gene is named only where the DNA matches it firmly. The size entry is marked missing in some rows and otherwise reads once, few, many or a size class.

J gene	clone size	V gene	D gene	CDR3 DNA	CDR3 protein
TRBJ2-1	many	TRBV5-1	-	TGCGCCAGCAGCTTGGCCGGAGGGAGTTATGAGCAGTTCTTC	CASSLAGGSYEQFF
TRBJ2-1	many	TRBV27	-	TGTGCCAGCAAAAGCGCTGGCTACCTCGATGAGCAGTTCTTC	CASKSAGYLDEQFF
TRBJ2-2	few	TRBV4-1	-	TGCGCCAGCAGCCACTCCCAGAAGGATAACACCGGGGAGCTGTTTTTT	CASSHSQKDNTGELFF
TRBJ2-1	many	TRBV12-3/TRBV12-4	-	TGTGCCAGCACTCCTCGGAGTAGGGGCGACAATGAGCAGTTCTTC	CASTPRSRGDNEQFF
TRBJ2-7	many	TRBV7-8	-	TGTGCCAGCAGCTTAGCGCTTCTGGCGGGCTTAGACTACGAGCAGTACTTC	CASSLALLAGLDYEQYF
TRBJ2-7	many	TRBV28	TRBD2	TGTGCCAGCAAGGTACTAGCGGGCTACGAGCAGTACTTC	CASKVLAGYEQYF
TRBJ2-1	many	TRBV7-2	-	TGTGCCAGCAGCGCCCCGAGGGGTGAGCAGTTCTTC	CASSAPRGEQFF
TRBJ1-6	-	TRBV18	TRBD1	TGTGCCAGCTCACCGATGGGACAGGGTGGCTCACCCCTCCACTTT	CASSPMGQGGSPLHF
TRBJ2-7	-	TRBV7-2	-	TGTGCCAGCAGCTTAGTTGCGACAATTTCCTACGAGCAGTACTTC	CASSLVATISYEQYF
TRBJ2-3	many	TRBV2	TRBD1	TGTGCCAGCAGCGACCACAGGGGGCAGGCAGATACGCAGTATTTT	CASSDHRGQADTQYF
TRBJ2-1	few	TRBV28	-	TGTGCCAGCAGTTTAAGTCACCAGGAGCAGTTCTTC	CASSLSHQEQFF
TRBJ2-6	-	TRBV6-1	TRBD1	TGTGCCAGCACCCTAAGACAGGGCACTGGGGCCAACGTCCTGACTTTC	CASTLRQGTGANVLTF
TRBJ2-3	few	TRBV24-1	TRBD2	TGTGCCACCAGTGATTTGGGTAGCGGGCCGAACACAGATACGCAGTATTTT	CATSDLGSGPNTDTQYF
TRBJ2-7	-	TRBV10-3	TRBD2	TGTGCCATCAGTGAGTCGGCAGCGGGAGGGTCTCGATCCTACGAGCAGTACTTC	CAISESAAGGSRSYEQYF
TRBJ1-5	many	TRBV6-9	TRBD1	TGTGCCAGCAGTTCAGCTACAGGGGACGGGGATCAGCCCCAGCATTTT	CASSSATGDGDQPQHF
TRBJ1-1	-	TRBV7-2	-	TGTGCCAGCAGCTTACGGCGGGACACTGAAACTTTCTTT	CASSLRRDTETFF
TRBJ2-1	-	TRBV18	TRBD1	TGTGCCAGCTCAGTCGGGACAGGGTTCTACAATGAGCAGTTCTTC	CASSVGTGFYNEQFF
TRBJ2-7	-	TRBV12-3/TRBV12-4	TRBD2	TGTGCCAGCAGTTTAACTGGACTAGCGGGAGTTAGGTACGAGCAGTACTTC	CASSLTGLAGVRYEQYF
TRBJ2-5	-	TRBV14	TRBD1	TGTGCCAGCAGCCAGAACAGGGGTAAAGAGACCCAGTACTTC	CASSQNRGKETQYF
TRBJ2-2	few	TRBV3-1	-	TGTGCCAGCAGGGGGACTTTAAACACCGGGGAGCTGTTTTTT	CASRGTLNTGELFF
TRBJ2-3	few	TRBV2	TRBD2	TGTGCCAGCAGTGAATTGACTAGCGGGAGAGATACGCAGTATTTT	CASSELTSGRDTQYF
TRBJ2-7	-	TRBV10-3	TRBD1	TGTGCCATCAGTACTCGGATAGGGGGCATGCACGAGCAGTACTTC	CAISTRIGGMHEQYF
TRBJ2-7	many	TRBV30	-	TGTGCCTGGAGTGTTTTGGGGTGGGAGCAGTACTTC	CAWSVLGWEQYF
TRBJ1-1	-	TRBV6-5	-	TGTGCCAGCAGTTACGAGATGGTGAACACTGAAGCTTTCTTT	CASSYEMVNTEAFF
TRBJ2-3	many	TRBV5-8	TRBD2	TGTGCCAGCAACCTGGAGGCGGGAGTCTTCGGTACGCAGTATTTT	CASNLEAGVFGTQYF
TRBJ2-3	-	TRBV3-1	-	TGTGCCAGCAGCCAGAGCCCTCTTGGGGCAGATACGCAGTATTTT	CASSQSPLGADTQYF
TRBJ1-1	many	TRBV27	-	TGTGCCAGCAGTCTCCAAACAGGGAACACTGAAGCTTTCTTT	CASSLQTGNTEAFF
TRBJ2-4	-	TRBV6-2/TRBV6-3	TRBD2	TGTGCCAGCACCACCCGGACTAGCGGGAGTCGGGCCAAAAACATTCAGTACTTC	CASTTRTSGSRAKNIQYF
TRBJ2-2	-	TRBV28	-	TGTGCCAGCAGTTCCCCCGGGACTGTCACCGGGGAGCTGTTTTTT	CASSSPGTVTGELFF
TRBJ2-1	many	TRBV11-1	-	TGTGCCAGCAGCTTAGTCGGGACTGGCAATGAGCAGTTCTTC	CASSLVGTGNEQFF
TRBJ2-1	few	TRBV24-1	TRBD2	TGTGCCACCAGTGATCCGGGACTAGCGGGAGGGGGTGAGCAGTTCTTC	CATSDPGLAGGGEQFF
TRBJ1-5	-	TRBV2	-	TGTGCCAGTCAGGTGTCGAGCAATCAGCCCCAGCATTTT	CASQVSSNQPQHF
TRBJ2-7	few	TRBV6-5	-	TGTGCCAGCAGTTACCAAATAGCCTACGAGCAGTACTTC	CASSYQIAYEQYF
TRBJ1-5	many	TRBV28	-	TGTGCCAGCGGGGGGATTGAGGACCATAGCAATCAGCCCCAGCATTTT	CASGGIEDHSNQPQHF
TRBJ2-1	-	TRBV11-3	TRBD2	TGTGCCAGCAGCTTTAGACCTAGCGGAGCAAGCTCCTACAATGAGCAGTTCTTC	CASSFRPSGASSYNEQFF
TRBJ2-5	-	TRBV9	TRBD2	TGTGCCAGCAGCGTAGGTTTCCTAGCGGAAGGCGTAGAGACCCAGTACTTC	CASSVGFLAEGVETQYF
TRBJ2-5	-	TRBV20-1	TRBD2	TGCAGTGCTTCGAGGAGTAGCGGGGGGGAGACCCAGTACTTC	CSASRSSGGETQYF
TRBJ2-5	many	TRBV28	-	TGTGCCAGCAGTAATCGAGAGACCCAGTACTTC	CASSNRETQYF
TRBJ2-1	many	TRBV7-2	TRBD2	TGTGCCAGCAGTCCCTATAGCGGGAGGGGGTTCTACAATGAGCAGTTCTTC	CASSPYSGRGFYNEQFF
TRBJ2-5	-	TRBV27	-	TGTGCCAGCAGGGACCAAAAATGGACCCAGTACTTC	CASRDQKWTQYF
TRBJ2-7	many	TRBV5-1	-	TGCGCCAGCAGCTTGGTGGGGGAGAACTACGAGCAGTACTTC	CASSLVGENYEQYF
TRBJ1-3	-	TRBV7-9	-	TGTGCCATCGGGGGGGTCTCTGGAAACACCATATATTTT	CAIGGVSGNTIYF
TRBJ1-2	-	TRBV19	TRBD1	TGTGCCAGTAGTATACTGGCCGGCGGGACAGGGGCGAACTATGGCTACACCTTC	CASSILAGGTGANYGYTF
TRBJ1-1	few	TRBV2	-	TGTGCCAGCAGTGAAGAAGGGGGAGGGACTGAAGCTTTCTTT	CASSEEGGGTEAFF
TRBJ2-3	-	TRBV7-2	TRBD2	TGTGCCAGCAGCGTCTGGCGGGGGGGGGGAGCGGCAGATACGCAGTATTTT	CASSVWRGGGAADTQYF
TRBJ2-7	few	TRBV7-9	TRBD2	TGTGCCAGCAGCTTAGCGACGACTAGCGGGAGCTCCTACGAGCAGTACTTC	CASSLATTSGSSYEQYF
TRBJ2-7	-	TRBV20-1	-	TGCAGTGCTGGGCCCCTTGGCTGGAGGTACTTC	CSAGPLGWRYF
TRBJ2-3	many	TRBV14	TRBD2	TGTGCCAGCAGCCAAGCTCGGGGGGGCTTAGGCACAGATACGCAGTATTTT	CASSQARGGLGTDTQYF